This T cell receptor beta chain is from a study of memory CD4+ T cells and cytomegalovirus serostatus. Study-level background: This sample comes from healthy Belgian adults, 9 CMV seropositive, roughly 22 seronegative.

The V end lost 6 bases, the J end lost 1 base, and 12 bases lay between the germline ends. This CDR3 spans 14 amino acids. Germline V gives CDR1 SGHAT, CDR2 FQNNGV. Single viable CD3+CD4+CD8-CD45RO+ cells were sorted as the memory CD4+ T cells. Sequenced by immunoSEQ multiplex PCR; TCRdb stores in-frame clones only, minus some. Among about 56,000 clones listed, 82% were seen once. The sequence came from an adult in good health and CMV-seronegative. The sample was memory CD4+ T cells from blood. V and J are TRBV11-2 and TRBJ1-1; D is ambiguous. CDR3 amino acids: CASRASGPNTEAFF. In nucleotides, the CDR3 is TGTGCCAGCAGGGCCTCCGGTCCGAACACTGAAGCTTTCTTT.